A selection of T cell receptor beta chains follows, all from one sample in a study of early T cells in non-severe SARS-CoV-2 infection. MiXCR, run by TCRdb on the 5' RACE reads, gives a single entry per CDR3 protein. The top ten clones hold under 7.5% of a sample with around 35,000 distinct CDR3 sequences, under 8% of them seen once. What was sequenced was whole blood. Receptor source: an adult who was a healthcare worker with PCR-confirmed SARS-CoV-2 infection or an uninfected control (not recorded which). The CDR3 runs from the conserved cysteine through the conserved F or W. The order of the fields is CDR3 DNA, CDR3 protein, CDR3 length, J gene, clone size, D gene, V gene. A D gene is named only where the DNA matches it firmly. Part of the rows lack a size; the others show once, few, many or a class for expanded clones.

CDR3 DNA: TGTGCCAGCAGCTTAAAGGAGGAAAAACTGTTTTTT; CDR3 protein: CASSLKEEKLFF; CDR3 length: 12; J gene: TRBJ1-4; clone size: many; D gene: .; V gene: TRBV11-2
CDR3 DNA: TGTGCCTGGAGTGCAGGGGGTTGGGGCACTGAAGCTTTCTTT; CDR3 protein: CAWSAGGWGTEAFF; CDR3 length: 14; J gene: TRBJ1-1; clone size: .; D gene: TRBD1; V gene: TRBV30
CDR3 DNA: TGTGCCAGCAGCTATGACGCGGGAACAGATACGCAGTATTTT; CDR3 protein: CASSYDAGTDTQYF; CDR3 length: 14; J gene: TRBJ2-3; clone size: many; D gene: .; V gene: TRBV7-2
CDR3 DNA: TGTGCCAGCAGCTTGGGCAGGGGGTACTATGGCTACACCTTC; CDR3 protein: CASSLGRGYYGYTF; CDR3 length: 14; J gene: TRBJ1-2; clone size: many; D gene: TRBD1; V gene: TRBV7-8
CDR3 DNA: TGTGCCAGCAGCTCCCATAGCCCCTTAGCTAGCGGGAGAGGTGCGTTCTTC; CDR3 protein: CASSSHSPLASGRGAFF; CDR3 length: 17; J gene: TRBJ2-1; clone size: many; D gene: TRBD2; V gene: TRBV7-2
CDR3 DNA: TGTGCCAGCAGTTTATGGGAGCACACTGAAGCTTTCTTT; CDR3 protein: CASSLWEHTEAFF; CDR3 length: 13; J gene: TRBJ1-1; clone size: few; D gene: .; V gene: TRBV28
CDR3 DNA: TGCGCCAGCAGTGAGGGCCAGCGAAGCGCTTTCTTT; CDR3 protein: CASSEGQRSAFF; CDR3 length: 12; J gene: TRBJ1-1; clone size: few; D gene: .; V gene: TRBV10-2
CDR3 DNA: TGTGCCAGCAGTCCCGACAGGGCGGGCACCGGGGAGCTGTTTTTT; CDR3 protein: CASSPDRAGTGELFF; CDR3 length: 15; J gene: TRBJ2-2; clone size: few; D gene: TRBD1; V gene: TRBV12-3/TRBV12-4
CDR3 DNA: TGCGCCAGCAGCAAAGACAGGGAAGGGTCACCCCTCCACTTT; CDR3 protein: CASSKDREGSPLHF; CDR3 length: 14; J gene: TRBJ1-6; clone size: .; D gene: TRBD1; V gene: TRBV5-1
CDR3 DNA: TGTGCCAGCAGCTCCGGGACTAGTAGTCGCAATGAGCAGTTCTTC; CDR3 protein: CASSSGTSSRNEQFF; CDR3 length: 15; J gene: TRBJ2-1; clone size: few; D gene: TRBD2; V gene: TRBV7-9
CDR3 DNA: TGTGCCAGCAGTTTAAACAGGGTAAACACTGAAGCTTTCTTT; CDR3 protein: CASSLNRVNTEAFF; CDR3 length: 14; J gene: TRBJ1-1; clone size: few; D gene: .; V gene: TRBV28
CDR3 DNA: TGTGCCAGCAGCGTAGATGGGGCCTCGTCTGAAAAACTGTTTTTT; CDR3 protein: CASSVDGASSEKLFF; CDR3 length: 15; J gene: TRBJ1-4; clone size: many; D gene: .; V gene: TRBV9
CDR3 DNA: TGTGCCAGCAGCAGGGACAGGGGGACCAATGAGCAGTTCTTC; CDR3 protein: CASSRDRGTNEQFF; CDR3 length: 14; J gene: TRBJ2-1; clone size: .; D gene: .; V gene: TRBV21-1
CDR3 DNA: TGTGCCAGCAGCCGCGGGCTCTTATCCCCCAATGAGCAGTTCTTC; CDR3 protein: CASSRGLLSPNEQFF; CDR3 length: 15; J gene: TRBJ2-1; clone size: few; D gene: .; V gene: TRBV3-1
CDR3 DNA: TGCAGTGCTAGGCAGGGTTTCGGGACAGATACGCAGTATTTT; CDR3 protein: CSARQGFGTDTQYF; CDR3 length: 14; J gene: TRBJ2-3; clone size: many; D gene: .; V gene: TRBV20-1
CDR3 DNA: TGTGCCATCAGTGATGTAGCCGGAAGGGGTAATGAAAAACTGTTTTTT; CDR3 protein: CAISDVAGRGNEKLFF; CDR3 length: 16; J gene: TRBJ1-4; clone size: many; D gene: .; V gene: TRBV10-3
CDR3 DNA: TGTGCCAGCAGCTCGTCAGGGTTCCAAGAGACCCAGTACTTC; CDR3 protein: CASSSSGFQETQYF; CDR3 length: 14; J gene: TRBJ2-5; clone size: few; D gene: .; V gene: TRBV11-2
CDR3 DNA: TGTGCCAGCAGGATGGGCGGACCGGCCTACGAGCAGTACTTC; CDR3 protein: CASRMGGPAYEQYF; CDR3 length: 14; J gene: TRBJ2-7; clone size: many; D gene: .; V gene: TRBV6-1
CDR3 DNA: TGTGCCAGCAGGAAAGGGACCCCAGAGACCCAGTACTTC; CDR3 protein: CASRKGTPETQYF; CDR3 length: 13; J gene: TRBJ2-5; clone size: few; D gene: .; V gene: TRBV12-3/TRBV12-4
CDR3 DNA: TGTGCCAGCAGCTCAGGCGGGAGGGAACTGTTTTTT; CDR3 protein: CASSSGGRELFF; CDR3 length: 12; J gene: TRBJ1-4; clone size: few; D gene: .; V gene: TRBV7-9
CDR3 DNA: TGCAGTGGGCTTGAAAGCGGGAGGTCAGATACGCAGTATTTT; CDR3 protein: CSGLESGRSDTQYF; CDR3 length: 14; J gene: TRBJ2-3; clone size: many; D gene: TRBD2; V gene: TRBV20-1
CDR3 DNA: TGTGCCAGCAGCCAACAGGGTCAGCCCCAGCATTTT; CDR3 protein: CASSQQGQPQHF; CDR3 length: 12; J gene: TRBJ1-5; clone size: many; D gene: .; V gene: TRBV28
CDR3 DNA: TGTGCCATCAGTGAGTCGATGATCGCGGGAGATACGCAGTATTTT; CDR3 protein: CAISESMIAGDTQYF; CDR3 length: 15; J gene: TRBJ2-3; clone size: many; D gene: .; V gene: TRBV10-3
CDR3 DNA: TGCAGTGCTAGTTGGTTCGCGGGACTCACAGATACGCAGTATTTT; CDR3 protein: CSASWFAGLTDTQYF; CDR3 length: 15; J gene: TRBJ2-3; clone size: few; D gene: .; V gene: TRBV20-1
CDR3 DNA: TGTGCCAGCAGCCAAGCTGTTTACACCGGGGAGCTGTTTTTT; CDR3 protein: CASSQAVYTGELFF; CDR3 length: 14; J gene: TRBJ2-2; clone size: few; D gene: .; V gene: TRBV14